This TCR beta chain was profiled in a study of OX40 agonist ivuxolimab in advanced cancers. Study-wide context: A mean age of roughly 66 years, range about 20 to 79, was recorded, and approximately 85% were male. Partial response was recorded in three patients: one hepatocellular carcinoma and two cutaneous melanoma cases.

Sequenced by immunoSEQ multiplex PCR; TCRdb stores in-frame clones only, minus some. The sample contains more than 50,000 clones, 70% to 90% of which appear only once. The V gene's germline CDR1 is MNHNY and CDR2 SVGAGI (reference sequence). V lost 0 bases to trimming and J lost 2 bases, with 10 bases between them. The CDR3 has 15 amino acids. In the case of this clone: Its antigen is currently unknown.

General study results and limits: Some patients without response likewise showed low normalized clonal expansion. At 0.1 to 3.0 mg/kg, CD4+ and CD8+ blood T cells expanded clonally by week 6.

J is TRBJ1-2 and V is TRBV6-6; D perhaps matches TRBD1 (5 bases). The receptor was derived from an adult with an advanced solid tumor such as melanoma, head and neck, liver or kidney cancer. Sequences were derived from CD4+ or CD8+ T cells sorted from blood, sampled in a trial of the OX40 agonist ivuxolimab. CDR3 nucleotide sequence: TGTGCCAGCAGTTACTCCCCAGGGCCCAACTATGGCTACACCTTC. Protein product: CASSYSPGPNYGYTF.